The entry that follows covers one T cell receptor beta chain sequence. V shed 5 bases, J shed 6 bases, and the junction held 12 bases outside the gene matches. From germline, CDR1 is SGHRS and CDR2 YFSETQ. The CDR3 sequence is 16 residues long. These data belong to a study of shared clonotypes between healthy human individuals. Assay used: immunoSEQ multiplex PCR; TCRdb lists only in-frame clones, some missing. Among about 730,000 clones listed, approximately 77% were seen once. The investigators split CD4+ cells into a CD45RA+ naive subset and a CD45RA-negative memory subset. Sequencing was carried out using memory CD4+ T cells sorted from blood. Subset given: CD45RA-negative fraction. The genes are TRBV5-1 and TRBJ2-1; TRBD2 agrees at 9 bases. The receptor comes from a woman aged 25-40 years in good health. The CDR3: CASRQVAGEGGNEQFF. For the CDR3, the DNA is TGCGCCAGCAGACAGGTAGCGGGAGAAGGGGGCAATGAGCAGTTCTTC.